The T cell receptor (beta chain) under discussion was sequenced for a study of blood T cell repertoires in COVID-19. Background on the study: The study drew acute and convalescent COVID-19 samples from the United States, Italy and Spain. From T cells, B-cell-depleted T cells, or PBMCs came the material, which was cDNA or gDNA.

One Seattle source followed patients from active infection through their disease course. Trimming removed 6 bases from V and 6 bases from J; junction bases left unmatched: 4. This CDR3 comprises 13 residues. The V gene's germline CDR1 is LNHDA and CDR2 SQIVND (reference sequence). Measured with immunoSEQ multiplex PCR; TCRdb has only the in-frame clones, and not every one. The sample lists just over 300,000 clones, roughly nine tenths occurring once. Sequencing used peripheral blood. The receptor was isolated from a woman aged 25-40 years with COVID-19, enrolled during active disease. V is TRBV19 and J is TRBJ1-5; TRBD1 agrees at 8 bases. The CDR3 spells CASSQTGAQPQHF. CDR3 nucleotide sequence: TGTGCCAGTAGCCAGACAGGGGCTCAGCCCCAGCATTTT. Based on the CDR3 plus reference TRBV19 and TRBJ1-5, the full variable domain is DGGITQSPKYLFRKEGQNVTLSCEQNLNHDAMYWYRQDPGQGLRLIYYSQIVNDFQKGDIAEGYSVSREKKESFPLTVTSAQKNPTAFYLCASSQTGAQPQHFGDGTRLSIL.